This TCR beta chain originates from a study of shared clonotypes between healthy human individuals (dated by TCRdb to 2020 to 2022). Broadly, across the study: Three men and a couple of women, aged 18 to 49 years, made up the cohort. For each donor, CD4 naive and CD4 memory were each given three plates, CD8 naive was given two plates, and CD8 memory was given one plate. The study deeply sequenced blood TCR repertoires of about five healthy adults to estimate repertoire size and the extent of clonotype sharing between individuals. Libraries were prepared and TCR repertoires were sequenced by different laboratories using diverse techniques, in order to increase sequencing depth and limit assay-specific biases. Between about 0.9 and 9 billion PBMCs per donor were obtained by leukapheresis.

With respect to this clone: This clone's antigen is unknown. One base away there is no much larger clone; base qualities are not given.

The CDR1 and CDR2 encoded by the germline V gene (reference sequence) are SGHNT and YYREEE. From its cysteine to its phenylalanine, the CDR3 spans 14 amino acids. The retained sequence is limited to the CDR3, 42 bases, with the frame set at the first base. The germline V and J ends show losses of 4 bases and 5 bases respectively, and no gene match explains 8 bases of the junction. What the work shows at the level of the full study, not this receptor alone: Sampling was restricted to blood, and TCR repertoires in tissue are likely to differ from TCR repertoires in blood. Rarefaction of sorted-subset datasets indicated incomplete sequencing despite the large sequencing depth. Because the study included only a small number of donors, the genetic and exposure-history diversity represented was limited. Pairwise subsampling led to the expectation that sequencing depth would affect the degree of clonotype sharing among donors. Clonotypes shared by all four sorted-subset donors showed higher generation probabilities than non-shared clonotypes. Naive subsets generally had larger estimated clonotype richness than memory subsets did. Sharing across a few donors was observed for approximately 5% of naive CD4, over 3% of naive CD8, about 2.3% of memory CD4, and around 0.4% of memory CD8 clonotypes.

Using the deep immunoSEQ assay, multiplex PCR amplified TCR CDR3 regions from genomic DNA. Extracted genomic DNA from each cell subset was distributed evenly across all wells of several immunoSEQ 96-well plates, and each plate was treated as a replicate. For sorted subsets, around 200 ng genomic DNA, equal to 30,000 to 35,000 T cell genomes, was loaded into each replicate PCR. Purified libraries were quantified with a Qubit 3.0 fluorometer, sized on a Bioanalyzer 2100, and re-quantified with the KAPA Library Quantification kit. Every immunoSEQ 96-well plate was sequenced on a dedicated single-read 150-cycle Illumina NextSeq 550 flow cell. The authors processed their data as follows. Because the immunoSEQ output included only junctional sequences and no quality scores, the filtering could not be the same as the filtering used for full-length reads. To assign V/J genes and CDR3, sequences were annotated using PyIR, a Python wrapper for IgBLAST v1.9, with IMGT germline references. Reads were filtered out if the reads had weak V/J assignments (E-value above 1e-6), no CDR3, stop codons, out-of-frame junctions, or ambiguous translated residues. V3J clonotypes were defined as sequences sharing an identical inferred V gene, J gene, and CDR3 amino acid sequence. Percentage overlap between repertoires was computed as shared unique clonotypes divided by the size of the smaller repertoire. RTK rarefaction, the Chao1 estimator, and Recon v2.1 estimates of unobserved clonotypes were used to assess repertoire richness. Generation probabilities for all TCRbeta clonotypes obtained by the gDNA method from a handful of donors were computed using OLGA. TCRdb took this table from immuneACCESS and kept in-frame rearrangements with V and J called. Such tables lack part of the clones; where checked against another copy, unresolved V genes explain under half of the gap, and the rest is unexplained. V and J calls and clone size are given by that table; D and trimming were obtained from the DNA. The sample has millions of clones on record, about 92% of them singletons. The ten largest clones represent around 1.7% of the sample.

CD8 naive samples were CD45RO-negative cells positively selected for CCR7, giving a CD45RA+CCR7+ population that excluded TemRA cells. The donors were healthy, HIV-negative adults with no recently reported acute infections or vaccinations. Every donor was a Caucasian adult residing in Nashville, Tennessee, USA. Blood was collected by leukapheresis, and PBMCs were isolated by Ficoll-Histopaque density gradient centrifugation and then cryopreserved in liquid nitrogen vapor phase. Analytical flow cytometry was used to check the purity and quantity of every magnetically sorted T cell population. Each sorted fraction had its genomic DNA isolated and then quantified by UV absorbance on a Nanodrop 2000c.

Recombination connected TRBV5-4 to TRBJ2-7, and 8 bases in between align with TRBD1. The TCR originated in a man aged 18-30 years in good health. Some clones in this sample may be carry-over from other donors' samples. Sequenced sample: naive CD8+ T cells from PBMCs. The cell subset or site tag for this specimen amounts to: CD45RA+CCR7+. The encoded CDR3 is CASSPGQGRHEQYF. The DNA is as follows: TGTGCCAGCAGCCCCGGACAGGGCCGGCACGAGCAGTACTTC.